The sequence of this T cell receptor beta chain was determined in a study of a mutant IDH1 vaccine in newly diagnosed glioma. TCRdb keeps only in-frame clones here, not all; method: immunoSEQ multiplex PCR. Among 60,000 or so clones listed, approximately 81% were seen once. Points on this clone: Its antigen is as yet unknown.

Documented time point: week 35, safety follow-up. One vaccine dose held 300 ug of mutant IDH1 20-mer peptide and came with topical imiquimod. This clonotype was sampled from a young man with glioma. The source material was PBMCs, sampled from a glioma patient whose treatment included an IDH1 peptide vaccine.

CDR3 sequence reads: CASSEARSYEQYF. The CDR3 DNA reads TGTGCCAGCAGTGAAGCGCGGTCCTACGAGCAGTACTTC. The chain uses TRBV2 and TRBJ2-7; D not resolved. The CDR3 is 13 amino acids. V lost 0 bases and J lost 1, with 4 bases in between. CDR1 and CDR2 from the germline V gene are SNHLY and FYNNEI. Full variable domain (remainder filled in from reference TRBV2 and TRBJ2-7): EPEVTQTPSHQVTQMGQEVILRCVPISNHLYFYWYRQILGQKVEFLVSFYNNEISEKSEIFDDQFSVERPDGSNFTLKIRSTKLEDSAMYFCASSEARSYEQYFGPGTRLTVT.